Presented here are 13 T cell receptor beta chains from one specimen sequenced in a study of CD8+ T cells in alopecia areata. Once RNA had been extracted, it was reverse transcribed into cDNA to act as the sequencing template. The method was immunoSEQ multiplex PCR; TCRdb's version includes in-frame clones alone and lacks a portion of them. The table includes a few hundred thousand clones, approximately 38% detected once. Treatment of the sample: oral pan-JAK inhibitor, 5-10 mg twice daily. Sequencing was performed on CD4+ T cells sorted from blood, taken at week 34, from a patient treated with tofacitinib. The receptors shown here come from a human donor with alopecia areata.

The genes are TRBV7-3 and TRBJ2-3, with no clear D. The germline gives CDR1 SGHTA, CDR2 FQGTGA. The CDR3 sequence is 15 residues long. Trimming took 2 bases from V and 0 from J, leaving 9 bases between them. The CDR3 loop reads CASSLSSTSTDTQYF. CDR3 nucleotides: TGTGCCAGCAGCTTATCCTCGACTAGCACAGATACGCAGTATTTT.

The chain recombines TRBV4-2 with TRBJ2-2, with TRBD2 identical over 7 bases. Germline CDR1 is LGHNA and CDR2 is YNFKEQ. V lost 1 base, J lost 4 bases, and 3 bases stayed unmatched. This CDR3 has 15 amino acids. CDR3 sequence reads: CASSQAGEGTGELFF. The CDR3 DNA follows: TGTGCCAGCAGCCAAGCGGGGGAGGGCACCGGGGAGCTGTTTTTT.

This clone was seen a handful of times. This chain links TRBV6-5 with TRBJ2-7; the D call may be TRBD1 or TRBD2 (6 bases each). V gave up 5 bases and J gave up 2 bases, with 16 bases separating them. CDR3 length: 15 residues. Germline CDR1 and CDR2: MNHEY and SVGAGI. CDR3 nucleotides: TGTGCCAGCAGTGGGGGGCGGACCCATACCTACGAGCAGTACTTC. Protein product: CASSGGRTHTYEQYF.

Concerning this clone: Other nucleotide sequences in the sample specify the same CDR3. The gene calls are TRBV2 and TRBJ1-5; TRBD1 matches at 7 bases. The germline V gene encodes CDR1 SNHLY and CDR2 FYNNEI. The J segment lost 0 bases and the V segment lost 6 bases, leaving 2 bases of the junction unmatched. There are 14 residues in the CDR3. The CDR3, as DNA: TGTGCCAGCAGGGGACAGCATAGCAATCAGCCCCAGCATTTT. This sequence encodes CASRGQHSNQPQHF.

This clone has at least ten counts. The chain employs TRBV7-9 and TRBJ2-7; no firm D call. V lost 3 bases to trimming and J lost 3 bases, with 6 bases between them. The CDR3 contains 12 residues. Germline loops: CDR1 SEHNR, CDR2 FQNEAQ (reference sequence). The CDR3 here is CASSFRDYEQYF. The CDR3 nucleotides read TGTGCCAGCAGCTTTAGGGACTACGAGCAGTACTTC. Full variable domain (remainder filled in from reference TRBV7-9 and TRBJ2-7): DTGVSQNPRHKITKRGQNVTFRCDPISEHNRLYWYRQTLGQGPEFLTYFQNEAQLEKSRLLSDRFSAERPKGSFSTLEIQRTEQGDSAMYLCASSFRDYEQYFGPGTRLTVT.

In this sample, this clone turned up a few times. V and J are TRBV7-9 and TRBJ2-3; no definite D call. CDR1 is SEHNR, CDR2 FQNEAQ, per germline (reference sequence). V was trimmed by 8 bases and J by 6 bases, leaving 9 bases between them. This CDR3 has 11 residues. CDR3 sequence reads: CASSPWDTQYF. In DNA form, the CDR3 reads TGTGCCAGCTCTCCTTGGGATACGCAGTATTTT.

The sample holds a few counts of this clone. V usage is TRBV9 and J usage is TRBJ2-6, with TRBD1 as a possible D gene (5 bases). Trimming stripped 1 base from V and 1 base from J, with 12 bases between. This CDR3 has 17 amino acids. Germline V gene sequence: CDR1 SGDLS, CDR2 YYNGEE. The CDR3 nucleotides are TGTGCCAGCAGCGTATTTTCGACAGTTTCTGGGGCCAACGTCCTGACTTTC. Its translation is CASSVFSTVSGANVLTF.

This clone was counted between two and nine times. The genes are TRBV29-1 and TRBJ1-5; D not resolved. The CDR3 spans 13 residues. Germline CDR1 is SQVTM and CDR2 is ANQGSEA. V was shortened by 4 bases and J by 2 bases, with 9 bases between the two germline ends. CDR3 in amino acids: CSVGARGNQPQHF. The CDR3, as DNA: TGCAGCGTTGGGGCACGAGGCAATCAGCCCCAGCATTTT.

The chain uses TRBV29-1 and TRBJ1-1, with a weak D call TRBD1 (6 bases). Trimming shortened V by 4 bases and J by 2 bases, and 14 bases separated the two germline ends. Per the germline V gene, CDR1 is SQVTM and CDR2 is ANQGSEA. The CDR3 is 14 amino acids. This CDR3 is CSVVFAGANTEAFF. The CDR3 DNA is TGCAGCGTTGTTTTTGCGGGGGCTAACACTGAAGCTTTCTTT. The full variable domain, rest sourced from reference TRBV29-1 and TRBJ1-1, is SAVISQKPSRDICQRGTSLTIQCQVDSQVTMMFWYRQQPGQSLTLIATANQGSEATYESGFVIDKFPISRPNLTFSTLTVSNMSPEDSSIYLCSVVFAGANTEAFFGQGTRLTVV.

The rearrangement links TRBV6-1 to TRBJ2-1, with 8 bases fitting TRBD1. Germline CDR1 MNHNS, CDR2 SASEGT. Trimming cost V 8 bases and J 8 bases; bases outside gene matches: 14. CDR3 length equals 15 residues. CDR3 sequence reads: CASLPGQGGADEQFF. In nucleotides, the CDR3 is TGTGCCAGCCTCCCCGGACAGGGAGGAGCGGATGAGCAGTTCTTC.

The gene calls are TRBV7-9 and TRBJ1-1; a weak D match, TRBD1 (5 bases). V was pared by 0 bases and J by 10 bases, with 12 bases between. Germline lookup yields CDR1 SEHNR and CDR2 FQNEAQ (reference sequence). This CDR3 contains 13 residues. The CDR3 reads CASSLALEGRAFF. CDR3 nucleotides: TGTGCCAGCAGCTTAGCGCTCGAGGGGAGAGCTTTCTTT.

The genes are TRBV7-9 and TRBJ2-3; D ambiguous. This CDR3 spans 11 amino acids. Trimming pared 1 base from V and 6 bases from J, leaving 2 bases between. Germline CDR1 SEHNR, CDR2 FQNEAQ (reference sequence). CDR3 coding DNA: TGTGCCAGCAGCTTAGAGGATACGCAGTATTTT. Encoded protein: CASSLEDTQYF.

This clone was observed a handful of times. The chain employs TRBV7-2 and TRBJ1-2; D not certain. Germline V gene lookup returns CDR1 SGHTA and CDR2 FQGNSA. V was cut by 1 base and J by 4 bases, with 10 bases left in between. The CDR3 runs 14 residues. The CDR3 loop reads CASSLVRSLYGYTF. Here the CDR3 DNA reads TGTGCCAGCAGCTTAGTTCGAAGTCTCTATGGCTACACCTTC.